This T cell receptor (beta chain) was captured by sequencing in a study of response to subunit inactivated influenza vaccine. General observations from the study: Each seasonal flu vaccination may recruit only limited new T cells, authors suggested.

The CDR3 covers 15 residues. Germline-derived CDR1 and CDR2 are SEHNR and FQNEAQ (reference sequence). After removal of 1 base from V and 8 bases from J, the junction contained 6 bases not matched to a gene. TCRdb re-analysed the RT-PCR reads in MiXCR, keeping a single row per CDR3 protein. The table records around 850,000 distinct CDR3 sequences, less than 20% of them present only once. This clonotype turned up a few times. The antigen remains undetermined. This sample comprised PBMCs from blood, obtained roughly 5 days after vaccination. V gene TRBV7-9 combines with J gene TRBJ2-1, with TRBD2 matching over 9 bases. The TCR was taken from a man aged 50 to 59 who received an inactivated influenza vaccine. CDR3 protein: CASSLVGSGRYEQFF. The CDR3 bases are TGTGCCAGCAGCTTAGTTGGTAGCGGGAGATATGAGCAGTTCTTC.